Included here is one T cell receptor beta chain sequence, with context. Its cognate antigen is unknown. Specified time point: newly diagnosed GD, antithyroid drugs for less than 3 months. From RNA extracted from PBMCs, the TCR library was made. This sample stems from a study of regulatory T cells in long-lasting Graves disease. Notes on the study in general: Having few samples may have compromised the accuracy. New patients shared fewer public clonotypes (about 1,000) than persistent patients did (over 2,500).

According to the study, TCR beta libraries were built with iRepertoire HTBI primers and CDR3-region Arm-PCR. TCRdb analysed the multiplex PCR reads with MiXCR anew, one entry per CDR3 protein. The repertoire consists of 350,000 to 550,000 distinct CDR3 sequences, with about a sixth occurring once and the leading ten covering around a quarter. Germline V gene data show CDR1 as ENHRY and CDR2 as SYGVKD. V dropped 8 bases and J dropped 6; count of bases not matched to a gene: 13. CDR3 length: 14 amino acids. This sample also belongs to another study, concerning T cells in Graves' hyperthyroidism and ophthalmopathy. This second study notes: The hyperthyroidism patients had all been newly diagnosed, and their disease duration was under 2 months. Their ages ranged from 18 to 65 years. Exclusion criteria comprised uncontrolled infection, other autoimmune disease, pregnancy or lactation.

The chain links TRBV10-3 to TRBJ2-7; 7 bases map to TRBD1. The source of this sequence is a woman aged 18-29 years with Graves disease. This sample comprised peripheral blood mononuclear cells (PBMCs), obtained at new diagnosis, from a patient treated with antithyroid drugs. CDR3 residues: CAISATQTGTEQYF. The CDR3 DNA sequence: TGTGCCATCTCCGCTACGCAGACAGGGACCGAGCAGTACTTC.